Below, 20 T cell receptor beta chains from the same sample are listed, as sequenced in a study of CD8 T cells in Susac syndrome. Random-hexamer reverse transcription was applied to about 0.45 to 1 ug RNA. MiXCR was run by TCRdb on the immunoSEQ multiplex PCR reads, yielding one entry per CDR3 protein. The sample holds 180,000 or so distinct CDR3 sequences, about 93% seen once. Material for sequencing was CD4+ T cells from PBMCs. Receptors were obtained from a human donor in good health.

The chain joins TRBV19 to TRBJ1-5, with TRBD1 matching over 9 bases. V lost 1 base and J lost 0; bases outside the gene matches: 7. CDR1 is LNHDA, CDR2 SQIVND, per germline (reference sequence). This CDR3 region has 18 residues. The CDR3 protein is CASSIGRTGENSNQPQHF. As DNA, the CDR3 is TGTGCCAGTAGTATAGGGAGGACAGGGGAAAATAGCAATCAGCCCCAGCATTTT.

V gene TRBV29-1 combines with J gene TRBJ2-7, with TRBD1 identical over 8 bases. J lost 3 bases, V lost 6 bases, and 10 bases had no gene match. The CDR3 is 14 amino acids. The germline gives CDR1 SQVTM, CDR2 ANQGSEA. In DNA form, the CDR3 reads TGCAGCGTGACAACGGACAGGGCCAACTACGAGCAGTACTTC. It specifies CSVTTDRANYEQYF.

The rearrangement links TRBV5-1 to TRBJ2-7, with a tentative D call TRBD2 (6 bases). Germline values: CDR1 SGHRS, CDR2 YFSETQ. Trimming stripped 0 bases from V and 0 bases from J, with 13 bases between. The length of the CDR3 is 16 residues. CDR3 DNA sequence: TGCGCCAGCAGCTTGGGGTCGGGGGTGAGCTCCTACGAGCAGTACTTC. It yields the protein CASSLGSGVSSYEQYF.

The chain links TRBV5-1 to TRBJ2-3; tentative D call: TRBD2 (5 bases). The CDR3 is 15 residues long. The germline gives CDR1 SGHRS, CDR2 YFSETQ. Trimming removed 4 bases at V and 2 bases at J, with 14 bases between. Written as DNA, the CDR3 is TGCGCCAGCAGCCGAGCCGGACGGGACACAGATACGCAGTATTTT. This encodes CASSRAGRDTDTQYF.

The chain employs TRBV24-1 and TRBJ2-1; D is perhaps TRBD2 (7 bases). The V gene lost 5 bases and the J gene lost 7 bases, with 20 bases spanning the gap. Germline V lookup: CDR1 KGHDR, CDR2 SFDVKD. The CDR3 contains 16 residues. CDR3 region: CATSAPGRGEGNEQFF. The CDR3 DNA follows: TGTGCCACCAGTGCCCCAGGTAGGGGGGAGGGGAATGAGCAGTTCTTC.

The genes are TRBV29-1 and TRBJ2-7; possible D gene TRBD2, 6 bases. This CDR3 has 10 amino acids. CDR1 and CDR2 from the germline V gene are SQVTM and ANQGSEA. V lost 4 bases and J 6 bases, leaving 7 bases between the germline ends. CDR3 bases: TGCAGCGTTGGCGGGGTCGAGCAGTACTTC. Translating it yields CSVGGVEQYF.

The chain uses TRBV2 and TRBJ2-3; tentative D call: TRBD2 (6 bases). The CDR3 extends over 14 amino acids. Germline lookup yields CDR1 SNHLY and CDR2 FYNNEI. The V end lost 5 bases, the J end lost 4 bases, and 13 bases lay between the germline ends. The CDR3 sequence is CASSPGTYSDTQYF. As DNA, the CDR3 is TGTGCCAGCAGTCCCGGGACTTACTCAGATACGCAGTATTTT. The complete variable domain, with remaining parts taken from reference TRBV2 and TRBJ2-3, reads EPEVTQTPSHQVTQMGQEVILRCVPISNHLYFYWYRQILGQKVEFLVSFYNNEISEKSEIFDDQFSVERPDGSNFTLKIRSTKLEDSAMYFCASSPGTYSDTQYFGPGTRLTVL.

This sequence joins TRBV7-2 and TRBJ1-3; D ambiguous. Germline assignment: CDR1 SGHTA and CDR2 FQGNSA. The CDR3 is made up of 15 amino acids. The ends were cut back, 1 base at V and 2 bases at J, with 9 bases in the middle. The CDR3: CASSLVSGPGNTIYF. CDR3 coding DNA: TGTGCCAGCAGCTTAGTGTCCGGGCCTGGAAACACCATATATTTT.

This chain links TRBV18 with TRBJ2-1; D is perhaps TRBD1 or TRBD2 (5 bases each). The CDR3 contains 17 residues. V lost 0 bases to trimming and J lost 3 bases, with 15 bases between them. CDR1 and CDR2 from the germline V gene are KGHSH and LQKENI. The CDR3: CASSPPSPGRDYNEQFF. CDR3 sequence (DNA): TGTGCCAGCTCACCACCTTCCCCGGGGCGAGACTACAATGAGCAGTTCTTC.

The V call is TRBV6-6, the J call TRBJ1-5, with 9 positions matching TRBD1. V shed 7 bases and J 5 bases; nucleotides not matched to a gene: 3. The V gene's germline CDR1 is MNHNY and CDR2 SVGAGI (reference sequence). The CDR3 length is 13 residues. DNA for the CDR3: TGTGCCAGCACCACAGGGGGCTATCAGCCCCAGCATTTT. Its protein product is CASTTGGYQPQHF.

This chain's CDR3 is CASSQDRGQSYEQYF. DNA of the CDR3: TGTGCCAGCAGCCAAGATAGGGGACAGTCCTACGAGCAGTACTTC. The chain carries TRBV14 and TRBJ2-7, with 7 bases fitting TRBD1. Germline CDR1 is SGHDN and CDR2 is FVKESK. J was trimmed by 1 base and V by 0 bases; bases with no gene match: 3. This CDR3 is 15 amino acids long. Variable domain in full (rest from reference TRBV14 and TRBJ2-7): EAGVTQFPSHSVIEKGQTVTLRCDPISGHDNLYWYRRVMGKEIKFLLHFVKESKQDESGMPNNRFLAERTGGTYSTLKVQPAELEDSGVYFCASSQDRGQSYEQYFGPGTRLTVT.

The CDR3 region has the DNA TGTGCCAGCAGTTACAGGGGAATTTCCCCCGAGAACACTGAAGCTTTCTTT. Protein product: CASSYRGISPENTEAFF. This sequence joins TRBV27 and TRBJ1-1; 7 bases align to TRBD1. Germline V CDR1 and CDR2: MNHEY, SMNVEV (reference sequence). The J segment lost 1 base and the V segment lost 4 bases, leaving 12 bases of the junction unmatched. The CDR3 has 17 residues.

This chain joins TRBV5-4 and TRBJ1-2; D is perhaps TRBD1 (5 bases). The CDR3 extends over 13 amino acids. With 4 bases removed from V and 8 bases from J, the gap between germline ends came to 15 bases. CDR1 and CDR2 (germline): SGHNT, YYREEE (reference sequence). In DNA, the CDR3 is TGTGCCAGCAGCATCGGACACCAACTGGGCTACACCTTC. This encodes CASSIGHQLGYTF. Drawing the rest from reference TRBV5-4 and TRBJ1-2, the complete variable domain is ETGVTQSPTHLIKTRGQQVTLRCSSQSGHNTVSWYQQALGQGPQFIFQYYREEENGRGNFPPRFSGLQFPNYSSELNVNALELDDSALYLCASSIGHQLGYTFGSGTRLTVV.

CDR3 loop: CASSLVGTGDNEQYF. CDR3 DNA: TGCGCCAGCAGCTTGGTGGGGACAGGGGACAACGAGCAGTACTTC. The chain uses TRBV5-1 and TRBJ2-7; 10 nucleotides align to TRBD1. Trimming took 0 bases from V and 5 from J; bases not matched to a gene: 5. CDR3 length: 15 amino acids. The V gene's germline CDR1 is SGHRS and CDR2 YFSETQ.

The chain recombines TRBV3-1 with TRBJ2-1; D possibly corresponds to TRBD2 (6 bases). Germline CDR1 LGHDT, CDR2 YNNKEL (reference sequence). The CDR3 spans 13 residues. Trimming removed 10 bases from V and 5 bases from J, with 15 bases in between. The CDR3 is CATQDAGNNEQFF. CDR3 DNA sequence: TGTGCCACGCAGGACGCGGGGAACAATGAGCAGTTCTTC.

The chain recombines TRBV19 with TRBJ1-2; maybe TRBD1 (6 bases). The CDR3 is made up of 12 amino acids. The V end was cut by 3 bases, the J end by 7 bases, with 9 bases between. Looked up from germline, CDR1 is LNHDA and CDR2 is SQIVND (reference sequence). The CDR3 coding sequence is TGTGCCAGTAGTATTGGGGGGCCTGGCTACACCTTC. It yields the protein CASSIGGPGYTF.

This clonotype was counted only a few times. This chain joins TRBV27 and TRBJ1-5, with D unclear. CDR3 size: 13 residues. Between the trimmed V and J ends, which lost 5 bases and 2 bases, there was a span of 7 bases. Germline V lookup: CDR1 MNHEY, CDR2 SMNVEV (reference sequence). The CDR3 DNA reads TGTGCCAGCAGTCCCCTTGGCAATCAGCCCCAGCATTTT. This sequence encodes CASSPLGNQPQHF.

The rearrangement joins TRBV5-6 to TRBJ2-7, with TRBD1 identical over 9 bases. CDR1 SGHDT and CDR2 YYEEEE come from the germline V gene. V lost 0 bases, J lost 9 bases, and 13 bases stayed unmatched. CDR3 size: 16 residues. The DNA for the CDR3 is TGTGCCAGCAGCTTGGGGGGACAGGGTCTGTCCATCGCGCAGTACTTC. It translates to CASSLGGQGLSIAQYF.

CDR3 sequence reads: CASRDRGGETQYF. The CDR3 bases are TGTGCCAGCAGGGACAGGGGAGGGGAGACCCAGTACTTC. The V and J genes are TRBV28 and TRBJ2-5; 9 bases agree with TRBD1. From germline, CDR1 is MDHEN and CDR2 SYDVKM. V dropped 6 bases and J dropped 5; count of bases not matched to a gene: 4. CDR3 length: 13 amino acids.

This clonotype was seen a single time. The chain has TRBV29-1 and TRBJ2-2, with 11 bases fitting TRBD2. V lost 6 bases, J lost 0 bases, and 6 bases stayed unmatched. Germline V gives CDR1 SQVTM, CDR2 ANQGSEA. The CDR3 length is 16 residues. The CDR3 DNA reads as TGCAGCGTCTACCTAGCGGGGGGACCGAACACCGGGGAGCTGTTTTTT. This gives the protein CSVYLAGGPNTGELFF.